The 8 T cell receptor beta chains presented below share a single source sample, sequenced in a study of T cells after posttransplantation cyclophosphamide. Clones were read by immunoSEQ multiplex PCR, and TCRdb kept only the in-frame ones, dropping some. The sample records around 43,000 clones, 85% to 95% being singletons. The sample consisted of PBMCs. These receptors all come from a woman in her 50s in good health and a related stem cell transplant donor.

The V gene is TRBV28, the J gene TRBJ2-1; maybe TRBD2 (6 bases). Germline values: CDR1 MDHEN, CDR2 SYDVKM. This CDR3 spans 14 amino acids. V lost 4 bases and J lost 9, with 16 bases in between. The chain's CDR3 is CASSSLGGWGEQFF. The CDR3 DNA is TGTGCCAGCAGTTCTCTCGGGGGATGGGGTGAGCAGTTCTTC.

In this sample, this clone turned up once. The chain has TRBV30 and TRBJ2-7; weak D call: TRBD1 (6 bases). Germline CDR1 is GTSNPN and CDR2 is SVGIG (reference sequence). V was shortened by 0 bases and J by 4 bases, with 7 bases between the two germline ends. CDR3 length: 12 residues. CDR3 DNA: TGTGCCTGGAGTGTACAGGGTTACGAGCAGTACTTC. Its protein is CAWSVQGYEQYF.

J is TRBJ2-7 and V is TRBV28; 10 nucleotides agree with TRBD2. J lost 4 bases, V lost 6 bases, and 6 bases had no gene match. Germline V gene data show CDR1 as MDHEN and CDR2 as SYDVKM. This CDR3 is 14 amino acids long. The CDR3 loop is CASSPPSGRYEQYF. For the CDR3, the DNA is TGTGCCAGCAGCCCCCCTAGCGGGAGATACGAGCAGTACTTC.

This chain uses TRBV7-7 with TRBJ2-5, with a possible D match to TRBD1 (6 bases). CDR1 and CDR2 (germline): SSHAT, FNYEAQ (reference sequence). The CDR3 covers 15 residues. V was shortened by 4 bases and J by 0 bases, with 12 bases between the two germline ends. The CDR3 sequence: CASSSTGENQETQYF. In DNA, the CDR3 is TGTGCCAGCAGCTCGACAGGAGAGAACCAAGAGACCCAGTACTTC.

This chain connects TRBV4-1 to TRBJ1-3, with 7 bases fitting TRBD1. The germline V gene has CDR1 MGHRA and CDR2 YSYEKL. Trimming took 1 base from V and 0 from J; bases not matched to a gene: 3. The CDR3 covers 16 residues. CDR3 protein: CASSQVRDSSGNTIYF. The CDR3 nucleotides are TGCGCCAGCAGCCAAGTCCGGGACAGCTCTGGAAACACCATATATTTT.

The table lists this clone with a count of one. This rearrangement joins TRBV6-1 to TRBJ1-2; no firm D call. The CDR3 totals 10 residues. V lost 5 bases and J lost 9, with 7 bases in between. Germline CDR1 and CDR2: MNHNS and SASEGT. The CDR3 spells CASSRESYTF. For the CDR3, the DNA is TGTGCCAGCAGTCGGGAGAGCTACACCTTC.

This clone was observed once. The gene calls are TRBV6-1 and TRBJ1-2; TRBD1 matches 8 bases. Germline CDR1 reads MNHNS; CDR2 reads SASEGT. This CDR3 contains 14 residues. Germline trimming cut 10 bases from V and 7 bases from J; bases unmatched to any gene: 14. The CDR3 is CATPLPQGAFGYTF. DNA of the CDR3: TGTGCCACCCCACTCCCGCAGGGGGCCTTTGGCTACACCTTC.

This clone was counted between two and nine times. The chain uses TRBV7-2 and TRBJ2-3; TRBD2 matches 10 bases. Germline CDR1 reads SGHTA; CDR2 reads FQGNSA. The CDR3 runs to 14 residues. V trimming: 0 bases; J trimming: 6 bases; junction bases outside the gene matches: 0. The CDR3: CASSLASGGDTQYF. Here the CDR3 DNA reads TGTGCCAGCAGCTTAGCTAGCGGGGGGGATACGCAGTATTTT.